This T cell receptor (beta chain) was profiled in a study of blood T cells in healthy people across ages. Alongside a J-beta primer mix, a sample-barcoded 5' primer served in a second PCR lasting about 7 to 12 cycles. One entry per CDR3 protein, called by TCRdb with MiXCR from the 5' RACE reads. The sample lists more than 1 million distinct CDR3 sequences; more than 40% were seen once. This clonotype was counted only a few times. V shed 3 bases and J shed 6 bases, with 16 bases lying between them. This CDR3 is 15 amino acids long. Germline CDR1 is ENHRY and CDR2 is SYGVKD. This sequence joins TRBV10-3 and TRBJ2-3, with D maybe TRBD2 (6 bases). This clonotype originated in a woman aged 55-69 years in good health. Sequencing was performed on blood. The CDR3 DNA reads as TGTGCCATCAGTGAAGGGGACTCCCTGGGGGATACGCAGTATTTT. Translated: CAISEGDSLGDTQYF.